This TCR beta chain was found in a study of blood T cell repertoires in COVID-19. Data came from immunoSEQ multiplex PCR; TCRdb stores just in-frame clones and leaves some out. The sample contains 310,000 or so clones, under 90% of which appear only once. Sequencing was done on a sample of PBMCs or T cells enriched from blood (not recorded which). This TCR came from a woman younger than 30 who had recovered from COVID-19.

Written as DNA, the CDR3 is TGCAGTGCTGGCGGCGCAGATACGCAGTATTTT. It encodes CSAGGADTQYF. J is TRBJ2-3 and V is TRBV20-1; D is ambiguous. This CDR3 spans 11 amino acids. Looked up from germline, CDR1 is DFQATT and CDR2 is SNEGSKA (reference sequence). Trimming removed 5 bases from V and 4 bases from J, with 7 bases in between.